This section outlines one TCR beta chain sequence together with its context. Per germline, CDR1 MNHEY and CDR2 SVGAGI. The ends were cut back, 6 bases at V and 5 bases at J, with 14 bases in the middle. This CDR3 contains 13 residues. This record belongs to a study of cytomegalovirus exposure and HLA in healthy donors. In the PCR, 60 Vbeta and 13 Jbeta primers were used. In the original workflow: Later, an analysis found about 83 million unique TCR beta chains, and around 10 million of these were shared. Produced via immunoSEQ multiplex PCR; TCRdb's table is partial and in-frame only. V, J and clone size derive from that table, while D and trimming were established from the DNA sequence. Of 40,000 to 55,000 clones in the sample, around two thirds were seen once.

This receptor was identified in a woman aged 25 to 39 in good health and CMV-seronegative. Sequencing used PBMCs. The rearrangement joins TRBV6-5 to TRBJ2-7, with D perhaps matching TRBD1 (6 bases). The CDR3 DNA is TGTGCCAGCAGCCGAGGCAGGGGCCACGAGCAGTACTTC. This encodes CASSRGRGHEQYF.